Reported below is one T cell receptor beta chain. The antigen is undetermined. As the template, RNA transcripts were used to amplify TCR beta CDR3 regions. First-round RT-PCR used HTBI primers; second-round multiplex PCR followed. TCRdb re-called the multiplex PCR reads through MiXCR, storing one row per CDR3 protein. The data contain over a million distinct CDR3 sequences, less than 45% of them singletons. This entry comes from a study of Graves' ophthalmopathy and Graves' hyperthyroidism. On the study more broadly: Hyperthyroidism counted as stable given no ophthalmopathy within 18 months of follow-up. Overall study results and limits: Appearing in blood as well were most expanded thyroid clonotypes above 0.001 frequency.

The germline V gene encodes CDR1 SGHDN and CDR2 FVKESK. There are 18 residues in the CDR3. V gave up 2 bases and J gave up 2 bases, with 22 bases separating them. The hyperthyroidism patients had a new diagnosis of under 2 months' duration and were aged 18 to 65. No donor had other autoimmune disease, uncontrolled infection, pregnancy or lactation. The J gene is TRBJ2-7, the V gene TRBV14; D may be TRBD1 (7 bases). The sequencing input was peripheral blood or thyroid tissue (not recorded which). The sequence was collected from an adult man with Graves' hyperthyroidism. DNA of the CDR3: TGTGCCAGCAGCCAATCAGGGAGGACAGGTAGAAAAACCTACGAGCAGTACTTC. Translation: CASSQSGRTGRKTYEQYF.